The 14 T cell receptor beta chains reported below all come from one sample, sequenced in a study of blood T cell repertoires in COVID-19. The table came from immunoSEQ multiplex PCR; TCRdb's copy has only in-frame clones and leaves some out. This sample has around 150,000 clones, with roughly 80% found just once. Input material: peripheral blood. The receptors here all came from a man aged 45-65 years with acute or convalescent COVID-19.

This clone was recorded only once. The CDR3 reads CASSLGGRGNQPQHF. The CDR3 bases are TGTGCCAGCAGCTTGGGGGGGAGGGGCAATCAGCCCCAGCATTTT. V and J are TRBV5-4 and TRBJ1-5, with TRBD1 as a possible D gene (5 bases). V dropped 0 bases and J dropped 2 bases, with 9 bases sitting between them. The CDR3 spans 15 residues. Looked up from germline, CDR1 is SGHNT and CDR2 is YYREEE (reference sequence).

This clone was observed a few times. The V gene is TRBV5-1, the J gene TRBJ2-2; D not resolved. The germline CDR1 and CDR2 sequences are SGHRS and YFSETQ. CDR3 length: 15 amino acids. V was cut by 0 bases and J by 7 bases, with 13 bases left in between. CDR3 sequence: CASSLAEAYSGELFF. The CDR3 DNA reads TGCGCCAGCAGCTTGGCCGAAGCCTACAGCGGGGAGCTGTTTTTT.

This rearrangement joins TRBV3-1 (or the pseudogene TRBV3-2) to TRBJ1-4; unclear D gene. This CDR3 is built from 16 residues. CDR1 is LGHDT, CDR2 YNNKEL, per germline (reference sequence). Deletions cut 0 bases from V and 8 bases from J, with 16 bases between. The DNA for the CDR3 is TGTGCCAGCAGCCAAGAAGGGAGAGGCCCCCGAGAAAAACTGTTTTTT. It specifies CASSQEGRGPREKLFF.

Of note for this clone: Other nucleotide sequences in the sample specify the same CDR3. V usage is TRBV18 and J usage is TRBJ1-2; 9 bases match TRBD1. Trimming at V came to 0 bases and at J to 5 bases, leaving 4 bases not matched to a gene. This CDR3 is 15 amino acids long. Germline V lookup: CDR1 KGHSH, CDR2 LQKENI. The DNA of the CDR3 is TGTGCCAGCTCACCACCAGGACAGGGGACTTATGGCTACACCTTC. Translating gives CASSPPGQGTYGYTF.

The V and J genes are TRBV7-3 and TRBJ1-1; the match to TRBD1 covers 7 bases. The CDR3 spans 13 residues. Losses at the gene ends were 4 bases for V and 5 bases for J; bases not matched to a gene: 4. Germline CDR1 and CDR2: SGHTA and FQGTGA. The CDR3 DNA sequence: TGTGCCAGCAGCTCAAACAGGGGAACTGAAGCTTTCTTT. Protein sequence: CASSSNRGTEAFF.

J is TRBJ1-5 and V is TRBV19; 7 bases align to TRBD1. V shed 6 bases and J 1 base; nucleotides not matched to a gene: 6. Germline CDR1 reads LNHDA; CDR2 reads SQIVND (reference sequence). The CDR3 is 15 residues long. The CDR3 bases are TGTGCCAGTAGCCCGACAGGGACAAGCAATCAGCCCCAGCATTTT. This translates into CASSPTGTSNQPQHF.

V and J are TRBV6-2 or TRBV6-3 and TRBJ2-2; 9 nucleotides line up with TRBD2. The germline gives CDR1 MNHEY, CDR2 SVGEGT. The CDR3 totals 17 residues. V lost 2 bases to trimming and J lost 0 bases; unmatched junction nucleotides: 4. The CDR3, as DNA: TGTGCCAGCAGTTACCCTTCTAGCGGGGCGAACACCGGGGAGCTGTTTTTT. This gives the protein CASSYPSSGANTGELFF.

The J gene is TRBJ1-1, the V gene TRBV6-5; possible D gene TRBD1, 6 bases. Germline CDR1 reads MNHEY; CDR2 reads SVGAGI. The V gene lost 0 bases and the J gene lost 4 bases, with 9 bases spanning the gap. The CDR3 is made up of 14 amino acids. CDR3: CASSYSSGVTEAFF. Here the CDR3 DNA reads TGTGCCAGCAGTTACTCGTCAGGGGTCACTGAAGCTTTCTTT.

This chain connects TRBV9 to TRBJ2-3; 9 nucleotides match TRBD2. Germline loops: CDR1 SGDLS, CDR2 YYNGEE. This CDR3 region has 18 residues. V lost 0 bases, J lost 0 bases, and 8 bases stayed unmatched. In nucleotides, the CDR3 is TGTGCCAGCAGCGTAGTAGGGAGCGGGGGGACTAGCACAGATACGCAGTATTTT. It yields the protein CASSVVGSGGTSTDTQYF.

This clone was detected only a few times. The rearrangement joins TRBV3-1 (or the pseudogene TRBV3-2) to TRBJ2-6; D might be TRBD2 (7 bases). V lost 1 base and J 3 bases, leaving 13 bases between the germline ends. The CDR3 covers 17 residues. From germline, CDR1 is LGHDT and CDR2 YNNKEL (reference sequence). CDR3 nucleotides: TGTGCCAGCAGCCAAGTTCGGGGGGCATTTGGGGCCAACGTCCTGACTTTC. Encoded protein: CASSQVRGAFGANVLTF.

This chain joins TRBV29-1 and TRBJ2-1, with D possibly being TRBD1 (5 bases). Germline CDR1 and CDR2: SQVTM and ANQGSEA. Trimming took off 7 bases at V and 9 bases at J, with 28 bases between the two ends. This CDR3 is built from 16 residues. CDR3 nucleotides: TGCAGCGGGTTGGACGGGTGGGCAGGGAAGAGGTCTGAGCAGTTCTTC. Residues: CSGLDGWAGKRSEQFF.

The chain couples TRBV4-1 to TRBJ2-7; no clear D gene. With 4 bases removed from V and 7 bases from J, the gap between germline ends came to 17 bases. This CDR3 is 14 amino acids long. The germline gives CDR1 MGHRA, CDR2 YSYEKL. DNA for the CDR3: TGCGCCAGCAGCCCCTTACTCCCCCCTAAGGAGCAGTACTTC. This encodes CASSPLLPPKEQYF.

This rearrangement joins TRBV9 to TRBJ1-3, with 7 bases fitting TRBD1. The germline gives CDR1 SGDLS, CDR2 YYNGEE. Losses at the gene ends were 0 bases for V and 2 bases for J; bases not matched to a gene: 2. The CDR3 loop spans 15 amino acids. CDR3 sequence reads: CASSVADRAGNTIYF. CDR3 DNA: TGTGCCAGCAGCGTAGCCGACAGGGCTGGAAACACCATATATTTT.

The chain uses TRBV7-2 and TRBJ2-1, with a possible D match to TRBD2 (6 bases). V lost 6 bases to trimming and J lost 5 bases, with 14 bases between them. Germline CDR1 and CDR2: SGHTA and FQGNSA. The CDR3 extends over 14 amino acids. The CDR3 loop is CASRQAGGDNEQFF. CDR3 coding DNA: TGTGCCAGCAGACAAGCGGGCGGGGACAATGAGCAGTTCTTC. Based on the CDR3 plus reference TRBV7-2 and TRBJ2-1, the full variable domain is GAGVSQSPSNKVTEKGKDVELRCDPISGHTALYWYRQSLGQGLEFLIYFQGNSAPDKSGLPSDRFSAERTGGSVSTLTIQRTQQEDSAVYLCASRQAGGDNEQFFGPGTRLTVL.